What follows are 19 T cell receptor beta chains derived from one specimen sequenced in a study of blood T cell repertoires in COVID-19 (dated by TCRdb to 2018 to 2021). The library was built by means of the immunoSEQ multiplex PCR assay. TCRdb took this table from immuneACCESS and kept in-frame rearrangements with V and J called. Such tables lack part of the clones; where checked against another copy, unresolved V genes explain under half of the gap, and the rest is unexplained. The sample includes approximately 91,000 clones, with about 80% observed a single time. Over 15% of the sample is taken by the ten largest. Sequenced sample: peripheral blood. The receptors were sampled from a human donor in a cohort sampled during active COVID-19.

This chain joins TRBV19 and TRBJ2-7, with TRBD1 matching over 9 bases. The V gene end was trimmed by 4 bases and the J gene end by 3 bases; junction bases not matched to a gene: 4. CDR3 size: 14 residues. Germline V lookup: CDR1 LNHDA, CDR2 SQIVND (reference sequence). For the CDR3, the DNA is TGTGCCAGTAGTACCGGGACAGGGAGCTACGAGCAGTACTTC. Translated, it gives CASSTGTGSYEQYF.

The genes are TRBV3-1 (or the pseudogene TRBV3-2) and TRBJ1-4; D might be TRBD1 (6 bases). The CDR3 length is 14 residues. Germline-derived CDR1 and CDR2 are LGHDT and YNNKEL (reference sequence). V lost 6 bases and J 4 bases, leaving 12 bases between the germline ends. The DNA for the CDR3 is TGTGCCAGCAGTCCTGGGACAATTAATGAAAAACTGTTTTTT. Protein: CASSPGTINEKLFF.

V usage is TRBV28 and J usage is TRBJ1-1; D gene unclear. The germline gives CDR1 MDHEN, CDR2 SYDVKM. CDR3 length: 14 residues. V shed 7 bases and J shed 4 bases, with 16 bases lying between them. CDR3 nucleotide sequence: TGTGCCAGCATGGTCGCAGGTCCCTCCACTGAAGCTTTCTTT. Translating it yields CASMVAGPSTEAFF.

Only a few counts were recorded for this clone. This chain connects TRBV5-8 to TRBJ1-2; D unclear. Trimming left V 0 bases short and J 7 bases short, with 10 bases between. This CDR3 is 13 amino acids long. The germline gives CDR1 SGHTS, CDR2 YDEGEE. The CDR3, as DNA: TGTGCCAGCAGCTTGGCGCCCCCGGGTGGCTACACCTTC. Translating it yields CASSLAPPGGYTF.

The rearrangement joins TRBV6-5 to TRBJ1-1, with D maybe TRBD1 (5 bases). The germline gives CDR1 MNHEY, CDR2 SVGAGI. Trimming removed 4 bases at V and 4 bases at J, with 13 bases between. CDR3 length: 14 amino acids. CDR3 nucleotides: TGTGCCAGCAGTTTGCAGGGTTTTAGCACTGAAGCTTTCTTT. Protein sequence: CASSLQGFSTEAFF.

The gene calls are TRBV5-1 and TRBJ2-7, with D perhaps TRBD2 (6 bases). In germline, CDR1 is SGHRS, CDR2 YFSETQ. The CDR3 length is 12 residues. The V end was cut by 4 bases, the J end by 6 bases, with 11 bases between. The chain's CDR3 is CASSLLGGEQYF. The DNA of the CDR3 is TGCGCCAGCAGCCTTCTGGGAGGCGAGCAGTACTTC.

CDR3 bases: TGTGCCAGCAGCCACCGGGACAGGGACTATGGCTACACCTTC. It encodes CASSHRDRDYGYTF. This sequence joins TRBV7-9 and TRBJ1-2, with 9 nucleotides matching TRBD1. This CDR3 is built from 14 residues. Germline V gene sequence: CDR1 SEHNR, CDR2 FQNEAQ (reference sequence). V was pared by 5 bases and J by 3 bases, with 4 bases of the junction left unmatched.

The chain combines TRBV19 with TRBJ2-7; D is possibly TRBD1 (6 bases). Germline loops: CDR1 LNHDA, CDR2 SQIVND (reference sequence). The CDR3 has 14 amino acids. Trimming removed 5 bases at V and 6 bases at J, with 17 bases between. The DNA of the CDR3 is TGTGCCAGTAGTTGGGGGACATCCGCCTCCGAGCAGTACTTC. Protein product: CASSWGTSASEQYF. Based on the CDR3 plus reference TRBV19 and TRBJ2-7, the full variable domain is DGGITQSPKYLFRKEGQNVTLSCEQNLNHDAMYWYRQDPGQGLRLIYYSQIVNDFQKGDIAEGYSVSREKKESFPLTVTSAQKNPTAFYLCASSWGTSASEQYFGPGTRLTVT.

The chain recombines TRBV11-2 with TRBJ1-4; 10 bases are shared with TRBD1. V was pared by 5 bases and J by 8 bases, with 5 bases of the junction left unmatched. Germline assignment: CDR1 SGHAT and CDR2 FQNNGV. The CDR3 contains 14 residues. This chain's CDR3 is CASSPWTGGEKLFF. DNA of the CDR3: TGTGCCAGCAGCCCTTGGACAGGGGGGGAAAAACTGTTTTTT. The full variable domain, its missing parts supplied by reference TRBV11-2 and TRBJ1-4, is EAGVAQSPRYKIIEKRQSVAFWCNPISGHATLYWYQQILGQGPKLLIQFQNNGVVDDSQLPKDRFSAERLKGVDSTLKIQPAKLEDSAVYLCASSPWTGGEKLFFGSGTQLSVL.

The J gene is TRBJ2-4, the V gene TRBV27; 8 positions match TRBD2. Per the germline V gene, CDR1 is MNHEY and CDR2 is SMNVEV (reference sequence). The CDR3 consists of 14 residues. The V gene end was trimmed by 8 bases and the J gene end by 6 bases; junction bases not matched to a gene: 9. The CDR3 sequence is CASRPAGGGNIQYF. DNA of the CDR3: TGTGCCAGCCGGCCGGCGGGAGGCGGAAACATTCAGTACTTC.

The V call is TRBV19, the J call TRBJ2-5, with TRBD2 matching over 9 bases. The CDR3 is made up of 15 amino acids. The V and J ends lost 5 bases and 5 bases, in that order; junction bases with no gene match: 9. The V gene's germline CDR1 is LNHDA and CDR2 SQIVND (reference sequence). CDR3 sequence: CASSLLAGAGETQYF. The CDR3 coding sequence is TGTGCCAGTAGTCTGTTAGCGGGAGCGGGGGAGACCCAGTACTTC. Complete variable domain (other parts from reference TRBV19 and TRBJ2-5): DGGITQSPKYLFRKEGQNVTLSCEQNLNHDAMYWYRQDPGQGLRLIYYSQIVNDFQKGDIAEGYSVSREKKESFPLTVTSAQKNPTAFYLCASSLLAGAGETQYFGPGTRLLVL.

This clone was recorded once. V usage is TRBV28 and J usage is TRBJ2-1; D unresolved. Per the germline V gene, CDR1 is MDHEN and CDR2 is SYDVKM. Trimming stripped 8 bases from V and 4 bases from J, with 6 bases between. The CDR3 spans 11 residues. CDR3 region: CASGTYNEQFF. In DNA form, the CDR3 reads TGTGCCAGCGGCACGTACAATGAGCAGTTCTTC.

This chain joins TRBV6-5 and TRBJ2-7, with D perhaps TRBD1 (6 bases). CDR3 size: 14 residues. Germline lookup yields CDR1 MNHEY and CDR2 SVGAGI. V lost 0 bases to trimming and J lost 12 bases, with 18 bases between them. In DNA, the CDR3 is TGTGCCAGCAGTTACTCAATGGCAGGGGAGTATCCGTACTTC. Residues: CASSYSMAGEYPYF.

This clone was counted a single time. This chain uses TRBV15 with TRBJ2-5, with a tentative D call TRBD2 (7 bases). Germline loops: CDR1 LNHNV, CDR2 YYDKDF (reference sequence). Trimming took off 0 bases at V and 2 bases at J, with 13 bases between the two ends. This CDR3 has 16 amino acids. For the CDR3, the DNA is TGTGCCACCAGCAGAGATTGGGGGGGCCTACAAGAGACCCAGTACTTC. Its protein product is CATSRDWGGLQETQYF. Supplemented by reference TRBV15 and TRBJ2-5, the full variable domain reads DAMVIQNPRYQVTQFGKPVTLSCSQTLNHNVMYWYQQKSSQAPKLLFHYYDKDFNNEADTPDNFQSRRPNTSFCFLDIRSPGLGDTAMYLCATSRDWGGLQETQYFGPGTRLLVL.

The chain recombines TRBV5-1 with TRBJ1-3; D remains unclear. V lost 0 bases to trimming and J lost 0 bases, with 7 bases between them. Germline V lookup: CDR1 SGHRS, CDR2 YFSETQ. The CDR3 runs to 15 residues. CDR3 residues: CASSLGANSGNTIYF. CDR3 coding DNA: TGCGCCAGCAGCTTGGGGGCCAACTCTGGAAACACCATATATTTT.

This chain links TRBV6-5 with TRBJ2-7, with TRBD1 as a possible D gene (5 bases). The V gene lost 5 bases and the J gene lost 3 bases, with 11 bases spanning the gap. Looked up from germline, CDR1 is MNHEY and CDR2 is SVGAGI. This CDR3 is 13 amino acids long. DNA for the CDR3: TGTGCCAGCAGTATAGACAGTTTCTACGAGCAGTACTTC. Encoded protein: CASSIDSFYEQYF.

This clone was seen only a few times. The V call is TRBV19, the J call TRBJ2-7; TRBD2 matches at 12 bases. J gave up 0 bases and V 6 bases, and 6 bases lay outside the gene matches. This CDR3 is 16 amino acids long. In germline, CDR1 is LNHDA, CDR2 SQIVND (reference sequence). Here the CDR3 DNA reads TGTGCCAGTAGCCTAGCGGGAGGGAAGAGCTCCTACGAGCAGTACTTC. This gives the protein CASSLAGGKSSYEQYF. The full variable domain, completed using reference TRBV19 and TRBJ2-7, is DGGITQSPKYLFRKEGQNVTLSCEQNLNHDAMYWYRQDPGQGLRLIYYSQIVNDFQKGDIAEGYSVSREKKESFPLTVTSAQKNPTAFYLCASSLAGGKSSYEQYFGPGTRLTVT.

The gene calls are TRBV28 and TRBJ2-7; D is possibly TRBD1 (5 bases). Trimming removed 7 bases from V and 9 bases from J, with 16 bases in between. Germline V gives CDR1 MDHEN, CDR2 SYDVKM. The CDR3 length is 12 residues. CDR3 amino acids: CASTNLLRGQYF. The CDR3 DNA reads as TGTGCCAGCACAAATTTATTAAGGGGGCAGTACTTC.

This clone was counted only a few times. V usage is TRBV3-1 (or the pseudogene TRBV3-2) and J usage is TRBJ2-6; D gene unclear. V lost 4 bases and J lost 2, with 6 bases in between. The CDR3 sequence is 14 residues long. Germline V lookup: CDR1 LGHDT, CDR2 YNNKEL (reference sequence). CDR3 DNA: TGTGCCAGCAGCCTCGGTCCTGGGGCCAACGTCCTGACTTTC. Its protein is CASSLGPGANVLTF.